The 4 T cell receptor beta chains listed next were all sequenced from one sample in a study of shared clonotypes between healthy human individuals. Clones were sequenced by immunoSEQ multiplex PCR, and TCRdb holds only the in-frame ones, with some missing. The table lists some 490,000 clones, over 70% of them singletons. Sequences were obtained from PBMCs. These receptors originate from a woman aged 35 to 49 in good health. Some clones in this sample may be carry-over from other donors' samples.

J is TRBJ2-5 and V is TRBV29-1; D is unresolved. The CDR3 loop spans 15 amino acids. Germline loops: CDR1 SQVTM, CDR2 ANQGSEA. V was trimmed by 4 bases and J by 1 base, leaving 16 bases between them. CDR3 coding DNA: TGCAGCGTTGCCCAAGGACGAGTTTTCCAAGAGACCCAGTACTTC. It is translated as CSVAQGRVFQETQYF. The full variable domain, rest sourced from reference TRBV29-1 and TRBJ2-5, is SAVISQKPSRDICQRGTSLTIQCQVDSQVTMMFWYRQQPGQSLTLIATANQGSEATYESGFVIDKFPISRPNLTFSTLTVSNMSPEDSSIYLCSVAQGRVFQETQYFGPGTRLLVL.

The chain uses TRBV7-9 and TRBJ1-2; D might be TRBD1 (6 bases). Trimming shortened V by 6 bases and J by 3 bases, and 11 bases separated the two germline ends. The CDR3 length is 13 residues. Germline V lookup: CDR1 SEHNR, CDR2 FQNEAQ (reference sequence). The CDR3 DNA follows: TGTGCCAGCAGTTCATCAGGGGACTATGGCTACACCTTC. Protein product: CASSSSGDYGYTF.

This chain's CDR3 is CACYGGFQEKLFF. CDR3 DNA: TGTGCCTGCTATGGGGGCTTTCAGGAAAAACTGTTTTTT. The rearrangement uses TRBV2 and TRBJ1-4; weak D call: TRBD1 (6 bases). This CDR3 has 13 amino acids. CDR1 and CDR2 (germline): SNHLY, FYNNEI. V was clipped by 11 bases and J by 8 bases, with 18 bases between them.

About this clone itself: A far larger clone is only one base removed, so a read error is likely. The CDR3 DNA follows: TGTGCCAGCACCATGGCTGGGGGCTTGCTCACTGAAGCTTTCTTT. This sequence encodes CASTMAGGLLTEAFF. This chain links TRBV5-6 with TRBJ1-1; a weak D match, TRBD1 (6 bases). In germline, CDR1 is SGHDT, CDR2 YYEEEE. The CDR3 has 15 residues. Trimming removed 6 bases at V and 4 bases at J, with 19 bases between.